Included here is one T cell receptor (beta chain) sequence, with context. Its antigen is unidentified. At one boundary the junction diverges from the germline segment, which might be a read error. Authors of the study amplified TCR beta CDR3 regions from RNA transcripts. The HTBI set primed first-round TCR CDR3 RT-PCR. MiXCR, applied by TCRdb to the multiplex PCR reads, yields one record per CDR3 protein. The sample holds about 560,000 distinct CDR3 sequences; roughly 50% are singletons and the top ten take nearly 8.5%. These data originate in a study of T cells in Graves' hyperthyroidism and ophthalmopathy. General study findings and limits: Most clonotypes expanded in thyroid above 0.001 were likewise present in blood. The model identified upcoming ophthalmopathy a median roughly 6.5 months ahead of onset.

Absence of ophthalmopathy progression within 18 months defined stable Graves' hyperthyroidism. This receptor was taken from a woman aged 18-29 years with Graves' hyperthyroidism. Input material: peripheral blood or thyroid tissue (not recorded which).

This chain's CDR3 is CSVEDTEALF. DNA of the CDR3: TGCAGCGTTGAGGACACTGAAGCTCTCTTT. This chain uses TRBV29-1 with TRBJ1-1, with D perhaps matching TRBD1 (5 bases). The length of the CDR3 is 10 residues. Per the germline V gene, CDR1 is SQVTM and CDR2 is ANQGSEA.